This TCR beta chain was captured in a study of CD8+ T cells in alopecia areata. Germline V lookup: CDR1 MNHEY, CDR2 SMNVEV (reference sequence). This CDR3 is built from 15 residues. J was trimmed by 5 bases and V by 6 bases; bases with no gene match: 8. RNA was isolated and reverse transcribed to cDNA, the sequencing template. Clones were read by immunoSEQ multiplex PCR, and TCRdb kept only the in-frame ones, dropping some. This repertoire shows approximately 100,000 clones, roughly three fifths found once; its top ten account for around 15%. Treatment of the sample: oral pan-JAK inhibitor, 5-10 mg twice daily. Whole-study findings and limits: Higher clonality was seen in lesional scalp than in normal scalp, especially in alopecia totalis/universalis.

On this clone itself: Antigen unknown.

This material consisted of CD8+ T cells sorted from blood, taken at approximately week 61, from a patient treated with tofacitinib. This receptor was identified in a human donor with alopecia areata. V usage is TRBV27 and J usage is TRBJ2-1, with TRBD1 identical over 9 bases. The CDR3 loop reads CASRRGTGSNNEQFF. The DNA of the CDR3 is TGTGCCAGCAGAAGGGGGACAGGGAGCAACAATGAGCAGTTCTTC.